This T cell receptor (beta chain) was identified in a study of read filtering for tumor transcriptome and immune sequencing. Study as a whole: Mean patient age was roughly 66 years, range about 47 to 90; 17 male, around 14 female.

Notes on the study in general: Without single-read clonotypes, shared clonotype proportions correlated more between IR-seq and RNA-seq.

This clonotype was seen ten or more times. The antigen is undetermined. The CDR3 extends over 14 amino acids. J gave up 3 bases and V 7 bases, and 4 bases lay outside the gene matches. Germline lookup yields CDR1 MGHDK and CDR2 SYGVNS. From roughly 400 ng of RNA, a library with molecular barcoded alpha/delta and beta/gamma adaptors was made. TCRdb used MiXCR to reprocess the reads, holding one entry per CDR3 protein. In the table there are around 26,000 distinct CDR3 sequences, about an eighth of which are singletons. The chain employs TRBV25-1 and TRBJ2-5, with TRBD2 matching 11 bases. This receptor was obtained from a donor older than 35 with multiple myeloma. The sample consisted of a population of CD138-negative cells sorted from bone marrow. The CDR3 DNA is TGTGCCAGCACCGGGACTAGCGGAGAAGAGACCCAGTACTTC. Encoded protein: CASTGTSGEETQYF. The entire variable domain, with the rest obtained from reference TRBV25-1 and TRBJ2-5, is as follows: EADIYQTPRYLVIGTGKKITLECSQTMGHDKMYWYQQDPGMELHLIHYSYGVNSTEKGDLSSESTVSRIRTEHFPLTLESARPSHTSQYLCASTGTSGEETQYFGPGTRLLVL.